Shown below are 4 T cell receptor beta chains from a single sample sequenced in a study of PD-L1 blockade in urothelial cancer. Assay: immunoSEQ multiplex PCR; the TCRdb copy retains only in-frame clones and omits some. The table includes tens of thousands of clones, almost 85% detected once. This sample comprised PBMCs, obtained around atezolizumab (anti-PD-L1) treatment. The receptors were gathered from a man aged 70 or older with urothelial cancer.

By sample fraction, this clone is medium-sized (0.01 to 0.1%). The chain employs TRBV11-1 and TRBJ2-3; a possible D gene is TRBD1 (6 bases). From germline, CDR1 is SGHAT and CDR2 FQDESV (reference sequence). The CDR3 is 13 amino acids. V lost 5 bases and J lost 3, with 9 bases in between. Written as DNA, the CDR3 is TGTGCCAGCAGCCGGACAGATACAGATACGCAGTATTTT. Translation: CASSRTDTDTQYF.

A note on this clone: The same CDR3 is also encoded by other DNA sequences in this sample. For the CDR3, the DNA is TGTGCCAGTAGCCCCGGACAGGGGTCGTCCTATAATTCACCCCTCCACTTT. Protein sequence: CASSPGQGSSYNSPLHF. The chain is built from TRBV19 and TRBJ1-6; TRBD1 matches 9 bases. V was clipped by 6 bases and J by 1 base; unmatched bases: 7. Germline values: CDR1 LNHDA, CDR2 SQIVND (reference sequence). This CDR3 has 17 amino acids.

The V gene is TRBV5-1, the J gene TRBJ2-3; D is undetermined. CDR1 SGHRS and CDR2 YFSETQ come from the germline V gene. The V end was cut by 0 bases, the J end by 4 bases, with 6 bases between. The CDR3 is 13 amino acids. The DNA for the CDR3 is TGCGCCAGCAGCTTGGAGCTCGCAGATACGCAGTATTTT. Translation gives CASSLELADTQYF.

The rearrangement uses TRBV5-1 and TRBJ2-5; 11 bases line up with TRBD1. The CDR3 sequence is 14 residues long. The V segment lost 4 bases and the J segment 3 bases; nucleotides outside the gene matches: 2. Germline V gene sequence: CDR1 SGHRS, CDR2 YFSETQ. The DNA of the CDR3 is TGCGCCAGCAGCCGGGGACAGGGGGAAGAGACCCAGTACTTC. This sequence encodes CASSRGQGEETQYF.